The TCR beta chain under discussion was sequenced for a study of radiotherapy plus CTLA-4 blockade in lung cancer. As for the study in general: Patients showed objective responses in over 15% of cases, and disease control was achieved by roughly 30%. Notes on the study in general: After treatment with radiotherapy plus ipilimumab, TCR clones that came from the tumor expanded in blood. Per reports, early blood T cell clone dynamics, plus interferon-beta, forecast response most strongly.

Worth noting for this clone: What it binds is unknown.

Chemo-refractory metastatic non-small-cell lung cancer patients were treated with focal radiation plus CTLA-4 blockade with ipilimumab. This CDR3 is 14 amino acids long. The V end was cut by 3 bases, the J end by 7 bases, with 16 bases between. Germline CDR1 is MDHEN and CDR2 is SYDVKM. Measured with immunoSEQ multiplex PCR; TCRdb has only the in-frame clones, and not every one. Of roughly 110,000 clones listed, roughly 77% were seen once; the top ten hold about 3.3%. The receptor was derived from a human donor with non-small cell lung cancer that progressed on radiotherapy plus ipilimumab. Some clones in this sample may be carry-over from other donors' samples. The sequences come from peripheral blood, collected from a patient treated with radiotherapy plus ipilimumab. The chain links TRBV28 to TRBJ2-7, with D unresolved. CDR3: CASSFIAGAREQYF. The DNA of the CDR3 is TGTGCCAGCAGTTTTATTGCAGGTGCTAGGGAGCAGTACTTC.